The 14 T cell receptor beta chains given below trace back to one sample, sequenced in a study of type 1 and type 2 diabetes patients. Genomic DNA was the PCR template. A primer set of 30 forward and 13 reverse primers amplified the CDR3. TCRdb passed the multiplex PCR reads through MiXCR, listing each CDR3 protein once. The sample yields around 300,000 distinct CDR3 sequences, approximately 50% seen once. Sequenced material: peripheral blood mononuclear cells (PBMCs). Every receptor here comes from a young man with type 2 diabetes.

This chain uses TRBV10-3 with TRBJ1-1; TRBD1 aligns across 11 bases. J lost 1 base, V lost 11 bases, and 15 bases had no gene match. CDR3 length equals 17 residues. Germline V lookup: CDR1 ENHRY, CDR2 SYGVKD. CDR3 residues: CAASDPGQGAANTEAFF. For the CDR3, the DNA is TGTGCCGCCAGTGATCCCGGACAGGGGGCTGCGAACACTGAAGCTTTCTTT.

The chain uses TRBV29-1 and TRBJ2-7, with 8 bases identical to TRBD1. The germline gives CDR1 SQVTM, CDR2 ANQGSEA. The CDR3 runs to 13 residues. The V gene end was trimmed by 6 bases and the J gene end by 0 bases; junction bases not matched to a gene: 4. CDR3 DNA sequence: TGCAGCGTGACAGGGGCGAGCTCCTACGAGCAGTACTTC. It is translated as CSVTGASSYEQYF.

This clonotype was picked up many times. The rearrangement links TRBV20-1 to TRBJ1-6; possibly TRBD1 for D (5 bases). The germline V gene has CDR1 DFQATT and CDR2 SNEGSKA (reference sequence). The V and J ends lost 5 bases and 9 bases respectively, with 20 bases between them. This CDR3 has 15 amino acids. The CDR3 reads CSAPPGTAYSSPLHF. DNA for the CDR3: TGCAGTGCTCCTCCCGGGACGGCCTACAGTTCACCCCTCCACTTT.

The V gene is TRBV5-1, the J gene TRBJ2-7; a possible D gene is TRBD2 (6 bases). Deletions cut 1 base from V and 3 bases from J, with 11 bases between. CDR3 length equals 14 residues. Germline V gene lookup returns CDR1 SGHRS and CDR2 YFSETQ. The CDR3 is CASSLRVEGYEQYF. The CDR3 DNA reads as TGCGCCAGCAGCTTGAGAGTGGAGGGCTACGAGCAGTACTTC.

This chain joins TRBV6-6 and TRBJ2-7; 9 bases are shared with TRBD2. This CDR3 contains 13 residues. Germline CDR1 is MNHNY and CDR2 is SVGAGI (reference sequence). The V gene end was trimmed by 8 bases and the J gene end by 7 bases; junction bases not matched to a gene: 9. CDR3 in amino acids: CASGLAGGPEQYF. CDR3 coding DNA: TGTGCCAGCGGTTTGGCGGGGGGGCCTGAGCAGTACTTC.

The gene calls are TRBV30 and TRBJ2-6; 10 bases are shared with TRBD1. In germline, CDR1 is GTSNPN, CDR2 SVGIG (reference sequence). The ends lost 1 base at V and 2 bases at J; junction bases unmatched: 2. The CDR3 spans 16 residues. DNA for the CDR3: TGTGCCTGGAGTGGACAGGGGGCTGCTGGGGCCAACGTCCTGACTTTC. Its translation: CAWSGQGAAGANVLTF. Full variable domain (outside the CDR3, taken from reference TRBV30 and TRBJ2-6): SQTIHQWPATLVQPVGSPLSLECTVEGTSNPNLYWYRQAAGRGLQLLFYSVGIGQISSEVPQNLSASRPQDRQFILSSKKLLLSDSGFYLCAWSGQGAAGANVLTFGAGSRLTVL.

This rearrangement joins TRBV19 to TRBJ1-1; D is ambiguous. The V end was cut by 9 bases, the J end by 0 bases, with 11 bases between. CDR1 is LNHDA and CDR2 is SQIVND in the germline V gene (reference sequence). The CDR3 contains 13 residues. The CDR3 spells CASAFQVNTEAFF. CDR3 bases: TGTGCCAGCGCCTTTCAAGTGAACACTGAAGCTTTCTTT.

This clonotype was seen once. The CDR3 loop reads CAWSVLRDRGTEAFF. CDR3 nucleotide sequence: TGTGCCTGGAGTGTACTGAGGGACAGGGGCACTGAAGCTTTCTTT. This sequence joins TRBV30 and TRBJ1-1, with TRBD1 matching 10 bases. CDR1 GTSNPN and CDR2 SVGIG come from the germline V gene (reference sequence). The CDR3 extends over 15 amino acids. With 0 bases clipped from V and 4 bases from J, the junction kept 5 bases outside the gene matches.

This chain's CDR3 is CASSLGSRVSYEQYF. Here the CDR3 DNA reads TGCGCCAGCAGCTTAGGGAGCAGGGTCTCCTACGAGCAGTACTTC. The chain couples TRBV5-1 to TRBJ2-7; D is tentatively TRBD1 or TRBD2 (5 bases each). Germline-derived CDR1 and CDR2 are SGHRS and YFSETQ. V dropped 2 bases and J dropped 0 bases, with 12 bases sitting between them. The CDR3 contains 15 residues.

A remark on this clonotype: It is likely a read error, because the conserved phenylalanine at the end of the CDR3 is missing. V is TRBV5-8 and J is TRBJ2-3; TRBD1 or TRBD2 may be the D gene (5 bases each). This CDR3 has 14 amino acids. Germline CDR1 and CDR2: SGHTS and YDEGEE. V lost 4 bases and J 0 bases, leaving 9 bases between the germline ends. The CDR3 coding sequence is TGTGCCAGCAGCCCGGGACCAAGCACAGATACGCAGTATCTT. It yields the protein CASSPGPSTDTQYL.

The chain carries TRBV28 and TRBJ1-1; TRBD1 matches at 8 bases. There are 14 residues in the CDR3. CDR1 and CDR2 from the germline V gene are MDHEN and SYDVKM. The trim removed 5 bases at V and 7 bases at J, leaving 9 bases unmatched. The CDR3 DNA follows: TGTGCCAGCAGTCTGGACAGGGAGAATGGTGAAGCTTTCTTT. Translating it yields CASSLDRENGEAFF.

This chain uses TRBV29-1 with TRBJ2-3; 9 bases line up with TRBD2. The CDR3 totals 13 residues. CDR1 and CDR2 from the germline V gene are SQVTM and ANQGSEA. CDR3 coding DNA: TGCAGTTGGGGACGCGGGAGGGCAGATACGCAGTATTTT. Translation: CSWGRGRADTQYF.

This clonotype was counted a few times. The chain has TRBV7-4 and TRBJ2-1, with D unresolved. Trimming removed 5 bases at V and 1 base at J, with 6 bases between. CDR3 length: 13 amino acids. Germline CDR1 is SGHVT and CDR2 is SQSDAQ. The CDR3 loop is CASSITSYNEQFF. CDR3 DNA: TGTGCCAGCAGCATCACTTCCTACAATGAGCAGTTCTTC.

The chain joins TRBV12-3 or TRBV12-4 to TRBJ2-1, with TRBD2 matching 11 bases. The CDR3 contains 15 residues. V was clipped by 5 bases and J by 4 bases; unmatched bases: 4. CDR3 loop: CASSPRTSGYNEQFF. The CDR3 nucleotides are TGTGCCAGCAGTCCCCGGACTAGCGGGTACAATGAGCAGTTCTTC.